Following are 24 T cell receptor beta chains from one sample sequenced in a study of early T cells in non-severe SARS-CoV-2 infection. Via MiXCR, TCRdb re-called the 5' RACE reads, giving one row per CDR3 protein. The data show 40,000 to 60,000 distinct CDR3 sequences, with around 7.7% seen just once and under 6.5% held by the top ten. The specimen sequenced was whole blood. The receptor source for this set is an adult who was a healthcare worker with PCR-confirmed SARS-CoV-2 infection or an uninfected control (not recorded which).

The table lists this clonotype with many counts. The chain employs TRBV12-3 or TRBV12-4 and TRBJ2-5; D is uncertain. The length of the CDR3 is 13 residues. The V end lost 2 bases, the J end lost 1 base, and 5 bases lay between the germline ends. CDR3 in DNA: TGTGCCAGCAGTTTATGGAGCCAAGAGACCCAGTACTTC. Its translation is CASSLWSQETQYF.

The CDR3 coding sequence is TGTGCCAGCTCGGACGAGGTTTCCTACGAGCAGTACTTC. Translating it yields CASSDEVSYEQYF. This chain connects TRBV18 to TRBJ2-7; D uncertain. With 6 bases removed from V and 1 base from J, the gap between germline ends came to 10 bases. The CDR3 spans 13 residues. CDR1 and CDR2 (germline): KGHSH, LQKENI.

This clonotype was detected ten times or more. The chain recombines TRBV20-1 with TRBJ1-2; tentatively, D is TRBD1 (6 bases). V lost 3 bases, J lost 4 bases, and 15 bases lay in between. The germline gives CDR1 DFQATT, CDR2 SNEGSKA (reference sequence). The CDR3 sequence is 14 residues long. CDR3 sequence: CSASAGASGYGYTF. CDR3 nucleotides: TGCAGTGCTAGTGCGGGGGCAAGTGGCTATGGCTACACCTTC.

This clonotype was recorded at least ten times. This sequence joins TRBV28 and TRBJ1-1, with D unclear. The CDR3 has 14 amino acids. Germline CDR1 MDHEN, CDR2 SYDVKM. The V end was cut by 6 bases, the J end by 3 bases, with 14 bases between. CDR3 amino acids: CASSYGEGYTEAFF. CDR3 in DNA: TGTGCCAGCAGCTACGGGGAGGGATACACTGAAGCTTTCTTT.

J is TRBJ2-3 and V is TRBV12-3 or TRBV12-4; 11 bases line up with TRBD1. V lost 5 bases and J lost 8; bases outside the gene matches: 0. The CDR3 contains 12 residues. The CDR3 DNA is TGTGCCAGCAGTGGGACAGGGGGTACGCAGTATTTT. This sequence encodes CASSGTGGTQYF.

The sample holds many counts of this clonotype. The CDR3 DNA is TGTGCCAGCAGCGCCACAGGGCTTGAAGCTTTCTTT. Residues: CASSATGLEAFF. V and J are TRBV27 and TRBJ1-1; possibly TRBD1 for D (6 bases). The germline V gene has CDR1 MNHEY and CDR2 SMNVEV (reference sequence). V was pared by 6 bases and J by 7 bases, with 12 bases between. This CDR3 spans 12 amino acids.

This clonotype was counted many times. The genes are TRBV29-1 and TRBJ1-4; D is ambiguous. Trimming removed 0 bases at V and 4 bases at J, with 9 bases between. CDR3 length: 14 amino acids. Germline CDR1 is SQVTM and CDR2 is ANQGSEA. CDR3 loop: CSVEERAFNEKLFF. The CDR3, as DNA: TGCAGCGTTGAAGAAAGGGCCTTTAATGAAAAACTGTTTTTT.

This rearrangement joins TRBV4-1 to TRBJ2-5; D call uncertain. Germline V gene sequence: CDR1 MGHRA, CDR2 YSYEKL. The CDR3 runs to 14 residues. Trimming removed 0 bases at V and 2 bases at J, with 7 bases between. For the CDR3, the DNA is TGCGCCAGCAGCCAAGACACATTTCAAGAGACCCAGTACTTC. Residues: CASSQDTFQETQYF.

The chain is built from TRBV3-1 and TRBJ2-7; 10 bases are shared with TRBD2. Unmatched junction bases numbered 4, after V lost 2 bases and J lost 0 bases. CDR1 is LGHDT and CDR2 is YNNKEL in the germline V gene (reference sequence). The CDR3 length is 16 residues. CDR3: CASSQIAGGASYEQYF. The CDR3, as DNA: TGTGCCAGCAGCCAAATAGCGGGGGGCGCCTCCTACGAGCAGTACTTC.

This clonotype was picked up many times. The chain couples TRBV9 to TRBJ2-1, with TRBD1 matching 8 bases. The CDR3 length is 20 residues. Per germline, CDR1 SGDLS and CDR2 YYNGEE. V trimming: 0 bases; J trimming: 4 bases; junction bases outside the gene matches: 18. CDR3 amino acids: CASSVESGQVSHVGYNEQFF. In DNA, the CDR3 is TGTGCCAGCAGCGTAGAGTCGGGACAGGTGTCCCATGTGGGGTACAATGAGCAGTTCTTC.

To note about this clonotype: With a much larger clone just one base away, this may be a read error. This chain joins TRBV28 and TRBJ1-5, with D unclear. From germline, CDR1 is MDHEN and CDR2 SYDVKM. The CDR3 consists of 11 residues. CDR3: CVSNAGQPQHF. CDR3 in DNA: TGTGTCAGCAACGCAGGACAGCCCCAGCATTTT.

The CDR3 sequence: CASSQGPLAAGLPSYEQYF. Here the CDR3 DNA reads TGTGCCAGCAGCCAAGGCCCGCTAGCGGCGGGCCTACCTTCCTACGAGCAGTACTTC. The chain is built from TRBV3-1 and TRBJ2-7, with 7 bases lining up with TRBD2. J gave up 1 base and V 1 base, and 16 bases lay outside the gene matches. CDR1 and CDR2 from the germline V gene are LGHDT and YNNKEL (reference sequence). The CDR3 loop spans 19 amino acids.

The chain has TRBV28 and TRBJ1-6, with D unresolved. Trimming shortened V by 4 bases and J by 2 bases, and 12 bases separated the two germline ends. This CDR3 is built from 16 residues. The germline gives CDR1 MDHEN, CDR2 SYDVKM. The CDR3 DNA sequence: TGTGCCAGCAGTTCCCCGGGGATCACCTATAATTCACCCCTCCACTTT. Amino acid sequence: CASSSPGITYNSPLHF.

In this sample, this clonotype turned up many times. The V gene is TRBV9, the J gene TRBJ1-1; D is unresolved. The V end was cut by 4 bases, the J end by 4 bases, with 5 bases between. Germline CDR1 SGDLS, CDR2 YYNGEE. The CDR3 totals 11 residues. CDR3 amino acids: CASSRVTEAFF. The CDR3 DNA sequence: TGTGCCAGCAGCAGGGTCACTGAAGCTTTCTTT.

In its sample, this clonotype was seen a few times. J is TRBJ1-5 and V is TRBV20-1, with D possibly TRBD1 on 6 matching bases. From germline, CDR1 is DFQATT and CDR2 SNEGSKA (reference sequence). V shed 5 bases and J shed 1 base, with 12 bases lying between them. The CDR3 totals 14 residues. CDR3 sequence: CSALQGGSNQPQHF. The CDR3 region has the DNA TGCAGTGCTTTACAGGGAGGGAGCAATCAGCCCCAGCATTTT.

This clonotype came up many times. The genes are TRBV10-2 and TRBJ1-5; D gene unclear. With 3 bases removed from V and 5 bases from J, the gap between germline ends came to 11 bases. Germline V gene sequence: CDR1 WSHSY, CDR2 SAAADI. The CDR3 consists of 14 residues. The CDR3 DNA is TGCGCCAGCAGTGACACCGTGATGTATCAGCCCCAGCATTTT. The encoded protein is CASSDTVMYQPQHF.

CDR3 amino acids: CASSPPGRGRNTIYF. In DNA form, the CDR3 reads TGTGCCAGCTCACCACCGGGCAGGGGGAGAAACACCATATATTTT. V usage is TRBV18 and J usage is TRBJ1-3; TRBD1 aligns across 7 bases. V was pared by 0 bases and J by 5 bases, with 4 bases of the junction left unmatched. Germline V gene data show CDR1 as KGHSH and CDR2 as LQKENI. The CDR3 has 15 amino acids.

This clonotype was detected a few times. V is TRBV7-9 and J is TRBJ2-7; 8 bases fit TRBD1. Germline V gene lookup returns CDR1 SEHNR and CDR2 FQNEAQ (reference sequence). The CDR3 consists of 17 residues. Germline trimming cut 1 base from V and 0 bases from J; bases unmatched to any gene: 8. The CDR3 DNA reads as TGTGCCAGCAGCTTAGTCTTCGGGACAGGCGTCTCCTACGAGCAGTACTTC. This encodes CASSLVFGTGVSYEQYF. Full variable domain (outside the CDR3, taken from reference TRBV7-9 and TRBJ2-7): DTGVSQNPRHKITKRGQNVTFRCDPISEHNRLYWYRQTLGQGPEFLTYFQNEAQLEKSRLLSDRFSAERPKGSFSTLEIQRTEQGDSAMYLCASSLVFGTGVSYEQYFGPGTRLTVT.

This clonotype was picked up a small number of times. The genes are TRBV30 and TRBJ2-3, with D possibly matching TRBD1 (6 bases). CDR3 length: 12 residues. Germline values: CDR1 GTSNPN, CDR2 SVGIG (reference sequence). Between the trimmed V and J ends, which lost 8 bases and 3 bases, there was a span of 12 bases. CDR3 loop: CATNQGTDTQYF. Here the CDR3 DNA reads TGTGCCACGAACCAGGGGACAGATACGCAGTATTTT.

The chain carries TRBV28 and TRBJ2-7; perhaps TRBD1 as D (6 bases). The germline V gene encodes CDR1 MDHEN and CDR2 SYDVKM. V shed 8 bases and J shed 2 bases, with 10 bases lying between them. The CDR3 runs 12 residues. The CDR3 here is CASYRAPYEQYF. CDR3 DNA: TGTGCCAGCTACAGGGCACCCTACGAGCAGTACTTC.

This chain joins TRBV10-3 and TRBJ2-4; 12 bases line up with TRBD1. Germline CDR1 ENHRY, CDR2 SYGVKD. The CDR3 is made up of 15 amino acids. After removal of 3 bases from V and 8 bases from J, the junction contained 5 bases not matched to a gene. DNA of the CDR3: TGTGCCATCAGTGATAGGGACAGGGGGCAGGACATTCAGTACTTC. The encoded protein is CAISDRDRGQDIQYF.

This clonotype came up many times. The chain uses TRBV28 and TRBJ1-2, with 8 bases fitting TRBD1. This CDR3 region has 14 residues. Germline V CDR1 and CDR2: MDHEN, SYDVKM. J was trimmed by 1 base and V by 6 bases; bases with no gene match: 4. As DNA, the CDR3 is TGTGCCAGCAGGAGACAGGGGAGTAACTATGGCTACACCTTC. It is translated as CASRRQGSNYGYTF.

The V gene is TRBV3-2, the J gene TRBJ1-1; TRBD1, the D gene given by the table, was not confirmed from the DNA. TRBV3-2 is marked as a pseudogene. The CDR3 extends over 14 amino acids. The CDR3 protein is CASSHRVKCTEAFF. Here the CDR3 DNA reads TGTGCCAGCAGCCACAGGGTCAAGTGCACTGAAGCTTTCTTT.

This clonotype was detected ten times or more. V is TRBV28 and J is TRBJ2-5; D possibly matches TRBD1 or TRBD2 (6 bases each). CDR3 length equals 14 residues. V lost 7 bases and J lost 5, with 17 bases in between. The V gene's germline CDR1 is MDHEN and CDR2 SYDVKM. The CDR3 nucleotides read TGTGCCAGCAACTTAGGGGGGCAGTGGGAGACCCAGTACTTC. This sequence encodes CASNLGGQWETQYF.